This T cell receptor (beta chain) was observed in a study of T cell changes during pregnancy in multiple sclerosis. V lost 3 bases to trimming and J lost 1 base, with 10 bases between them. The length of the CDR3 is 14 residues. Germline V gives CDR1 MNHNS, CDR2 SASEGT. Sequenced by immunoSEQ multiplex PCR; TCRdb stores in-frame clones only, minus some. This sample has over 35,000 clones, with around 90% found just once. This chain joins TRBV6-1 and TRBJ2-7, with D tentatively TRBD2 (5 bases). Source: CD8+ T cells from peripheral blood mononuclear cells, taken in the first trimester of pregnancy. This receptor was taken from a female donor with multiple sclerosis, enrolled in a pregnancy study. The CDR3 loop is CASSERAPSYEQYF. CDR3 sequence (DNA): TGTGCCAGCAGTGAGAGGGCTCCTTCCTACGAGCAGTACTTC.